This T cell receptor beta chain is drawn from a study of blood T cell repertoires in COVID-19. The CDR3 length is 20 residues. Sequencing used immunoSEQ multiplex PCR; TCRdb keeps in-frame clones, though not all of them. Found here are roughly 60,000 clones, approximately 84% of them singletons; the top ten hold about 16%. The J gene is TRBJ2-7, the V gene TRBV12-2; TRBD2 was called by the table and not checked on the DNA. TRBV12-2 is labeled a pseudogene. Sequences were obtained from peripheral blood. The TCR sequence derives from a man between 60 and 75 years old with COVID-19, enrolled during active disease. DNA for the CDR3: TGTGCAAGTCGCTTAGCCGATAAAAGGACCAGCGGGGGTTGCCCCTACGAGCAGTACTTC. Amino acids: CASRLADKRTSGGCPYEQYF.